In its sample, the clone carrying this TCR beta chain was seen many times. Its antigen is currently unknown. V gave up 3 bases and J gave up 8 bases; unmatched junction bases: 6. The germline V gene encodes CDR1 SEHNR and CDR2 FQNEAQ (reference sequence). This CDR3 is built from 13 residues. It was 5'RACE with constant-segment primers that produced the TCR alpha and TCR beta cDNA libraries, which carried sample barcodes and UMIs. TCRdb re-derived calls from the 5' RACE reads in MiXCR, one entry per CDR3 protein. The sample includes about 49,000 distinct CDR3 sequences, around 7% seen only once; the top ten take 1.4%. The sample belongs to a study of T-cell memory formation after mild COVID-19. General observations from the study: CD8+ contracting clones occupied EMRA, while CD4+ ones occupied mainly CM and EM. Nothing confirmed that second-wave clones peaking on day 37 were specific for SARS-CoV-2.

The chain links TRBV7-9 to TRBJ1-1; 7 bases align to TRBD1. The sequenced material came from PBMCs or a T cell subset sorted from them (not recorded which). The TCR originated in a man aged 18 to 35 who had mild COVID-19 (a few samples of this study predate the infection). Cell type and time point are not known. This CDR3 reads CASSFTVDREAFF. The CDR3 nucleotides read TGTGCCAGCAGCTTTACGGTGGACAGGGAAGCTTTCTTT.